The clone carrying this T cell receptor beta chain was counted a few times. Assay used: immunoSEQ multiplex PCR; TCRdb lists only in-frame clones, some missing. The sample lists 150,000 to 200,000 clones; roughly 92% were seen once. These data belong to a study of control samples from healthy donors and cancer patients. Germline CDR1 reads MNHNY; CDR2 reads SVGAGI (reference sequence). The V end lost 7 bases, the J end lost 4 bases, and 7 bases lay between the germline ends. The CDR3 consists of 12 residues. The chain has TRBV6-6 and TRBJ1-4; D unclear. The receptor was isolated from a woman between 18 and 30 years old in good health. Sequenced input: blood. CDR3 bases: TGTGCCAGCAAGCGCAGTAATGAAAAACTGTTTTTT. Translated: CASKRSNEKLFF.